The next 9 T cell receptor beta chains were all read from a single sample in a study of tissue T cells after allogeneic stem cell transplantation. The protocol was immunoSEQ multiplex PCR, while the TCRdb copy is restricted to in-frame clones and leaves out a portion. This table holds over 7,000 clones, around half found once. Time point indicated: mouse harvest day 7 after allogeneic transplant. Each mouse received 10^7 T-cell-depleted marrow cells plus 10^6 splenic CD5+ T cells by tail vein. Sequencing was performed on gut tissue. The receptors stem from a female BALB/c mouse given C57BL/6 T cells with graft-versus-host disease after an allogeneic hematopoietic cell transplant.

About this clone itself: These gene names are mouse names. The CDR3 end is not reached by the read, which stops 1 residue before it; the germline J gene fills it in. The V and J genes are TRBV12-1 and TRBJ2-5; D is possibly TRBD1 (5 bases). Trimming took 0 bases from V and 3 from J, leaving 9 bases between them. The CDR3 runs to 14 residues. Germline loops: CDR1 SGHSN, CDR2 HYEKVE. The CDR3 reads CASSLEDRQDTQYF. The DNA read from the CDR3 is TGTGCCAGCTCTCTCGAAGACAGACAAGACACCCAGTAC.

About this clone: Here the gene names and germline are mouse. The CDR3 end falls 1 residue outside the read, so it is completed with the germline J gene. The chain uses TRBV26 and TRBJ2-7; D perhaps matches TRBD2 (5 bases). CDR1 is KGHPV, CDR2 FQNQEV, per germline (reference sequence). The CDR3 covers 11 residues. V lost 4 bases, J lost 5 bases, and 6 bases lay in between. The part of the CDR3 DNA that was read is TGTGCCAGCAGTCCTGGGAATGAACAGTAC. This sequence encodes CASSPGNEQY. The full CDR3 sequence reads CASSPGNEQYF.

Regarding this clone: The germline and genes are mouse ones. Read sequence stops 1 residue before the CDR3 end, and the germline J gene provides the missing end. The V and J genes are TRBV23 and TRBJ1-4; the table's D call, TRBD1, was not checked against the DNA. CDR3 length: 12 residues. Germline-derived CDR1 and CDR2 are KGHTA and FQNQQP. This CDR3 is CSSSLQNERLFF. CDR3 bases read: TGCTCCAGCAGCCTACAGAACGAAAGATTATTT.

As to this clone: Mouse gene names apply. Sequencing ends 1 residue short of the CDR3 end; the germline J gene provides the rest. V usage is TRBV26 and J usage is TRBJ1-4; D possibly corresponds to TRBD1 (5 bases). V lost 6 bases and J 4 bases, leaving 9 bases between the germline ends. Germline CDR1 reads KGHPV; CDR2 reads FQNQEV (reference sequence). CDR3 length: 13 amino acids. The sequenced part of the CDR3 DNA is TGTGCCAGCAGCCGGGGCCTCAACGAAAGATTATTT. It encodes CASSRGLNERLF. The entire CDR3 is CASSRGLNERLFF. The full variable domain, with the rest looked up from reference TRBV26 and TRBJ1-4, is NSKVIQTPRYLVKGQGQKAKMRCIPEKGHPVVFWYQQNKNNEFKFLINFQNQEVLQQIDMTEKRFSAECPSNSPCSLEIQSSEAGDSALYLCASSRGLNERLFFGHGTKLSVL.

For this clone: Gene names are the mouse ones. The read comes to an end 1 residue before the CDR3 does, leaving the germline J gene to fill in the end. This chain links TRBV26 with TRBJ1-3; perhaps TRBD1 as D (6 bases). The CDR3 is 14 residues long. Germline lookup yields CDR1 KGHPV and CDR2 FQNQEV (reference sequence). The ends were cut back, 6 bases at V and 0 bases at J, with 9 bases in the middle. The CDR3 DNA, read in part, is TGTGCCAGCAGGGGACAATCTTCTGGAAATACGCTCTAT. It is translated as CASRGQSSGNTLY. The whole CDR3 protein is CASRGQSSGNTLYF.

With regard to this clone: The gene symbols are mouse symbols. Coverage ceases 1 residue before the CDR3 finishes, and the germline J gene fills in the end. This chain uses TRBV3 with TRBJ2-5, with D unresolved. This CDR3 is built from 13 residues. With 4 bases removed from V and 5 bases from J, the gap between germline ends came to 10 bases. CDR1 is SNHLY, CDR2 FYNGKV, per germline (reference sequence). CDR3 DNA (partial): TGTGCCAGCAGCTCCACACTGCGAGACACCCAGTAC. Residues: CASSSTLRDTQY. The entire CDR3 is CASSSTLRDTQYF.

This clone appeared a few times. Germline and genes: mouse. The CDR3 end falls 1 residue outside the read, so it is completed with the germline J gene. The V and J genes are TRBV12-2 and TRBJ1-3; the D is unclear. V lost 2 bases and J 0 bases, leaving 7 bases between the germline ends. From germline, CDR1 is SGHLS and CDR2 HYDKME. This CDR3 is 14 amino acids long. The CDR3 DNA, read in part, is TGTGCCAGCTCTCCCGGAGCTTCTGGAAATACGCTCTAT. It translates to CASSPGASGNTLY. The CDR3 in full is CASSPGASGNTLYF.

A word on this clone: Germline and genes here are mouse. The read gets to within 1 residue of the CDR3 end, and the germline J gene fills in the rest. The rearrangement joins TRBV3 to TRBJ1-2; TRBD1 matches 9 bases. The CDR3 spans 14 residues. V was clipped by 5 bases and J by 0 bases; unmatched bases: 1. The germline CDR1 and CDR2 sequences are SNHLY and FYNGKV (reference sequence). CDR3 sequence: CASSRDRANSDYTF. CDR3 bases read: TGTGCCAGCAGCCGGGACAGGGCAAACTCCGACTACACC.

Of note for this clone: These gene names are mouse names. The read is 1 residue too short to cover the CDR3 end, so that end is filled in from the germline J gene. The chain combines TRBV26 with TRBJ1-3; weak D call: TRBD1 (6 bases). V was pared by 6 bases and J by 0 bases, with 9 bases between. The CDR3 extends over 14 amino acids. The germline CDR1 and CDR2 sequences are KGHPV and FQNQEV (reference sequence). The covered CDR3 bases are TGTGCCAGCAGCACAGGGAATTCTGGAAATACGCTCTAT. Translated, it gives CASSTGNSGNTLY. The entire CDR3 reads CASSTGNSGNTLYF.